Reported below is one T cell receptor beta chain. Its antigen is not identified. Germline V gene sequence: CDR1 SGHRS, CDR2 YFSETQ. The CDR3 covers 15 residues. The J segment lost 7 bases and the V segment lost 4 bases, leaving 8 bases of the junction unmatched. Primers for the PCR totalled 60 Vbeta and 13 Jbeta. Method: immunoSEQ multiplex PCR; TCRdb's copy keeps in-frame clones and lacks some. This sample yields 65,000 to 95,000 clones, of which 70% to 80% are seen a single time; 3% to 3.5% belongs to the top ten. This sample was included in a study of cytomegalovirus exposure and HLA in healthy donors. Findings of the study overall: A list of 150 or so TCR beta chains associated with cytomegalovirus was given.

This chain joins TRBV5-1 and TRBJ2-1; TRBD2 matches 10 bases. Sequencing was done on a sample of PBMCs. This TCR was sampled from a man aged 45 to 65 in good health and CMV-seronegative. For the CDR3, the DNA is TGCGCCAGCAGCCTAGAGGCAGCGGGGGGGAATGAGCAGTTCTTC. As protein: CASSLEAAGGNEQFF.